This T cell receptor (beta chain) was recorded in a study of shared clonotypes between healthy human individuals. TCRdb's table, derived via immunoSEQ multiplex PCR, lists solely in-frame clones and lacks some. The sample shows roughly 2 million clones, 90% to 95% of them seen only once. This CDR3 has 11 amino acids. CDR1 and CDR2 from the germline V gene are DFQATT and SNEGSKA (reference sequence). The V gene lost 2 bases and the J gene lost 8 bases, with 9 bases spanning the gap. The TCR comes from a man between 18 and 29 years old in good health. The chain links TRBV20-1 to TRBJ1-2; D gene ambiguous. The sample was naive CD4+ T cells sorted from blood. Specified subset: CD45RA+ positively selected. The CDR3 protein is CSARLVKGYTF. The CDR3 coding sequence is TGCAGTGCTAGACTGGTGAAGGGCTACACCTTC.